The 23 T cell receptor beta chains presented below share a single source sample, sequenced in a study of identical twins. TCRdb fed the 5' RACE reads into MiXCR, producing one record per CDR3 protein. Here the sample spans some 230,000 distinct CDR3 sequences, about 6.7% being singletons. A further study also used this sample, focusing on T cells expressing NK-cell markers.

Sequencing was carried out using CD8+ T cells sorted from blood. Receptors originate from a woman younger than 35 in good health.

This clonotype was seen only a few times. The chain carries TRBV9 and TRBJ2-3; 10 bases align to TRBD2. Per germline, CDR1 SGDLS and CDR2 YYNGEE. V shed 3 bases and J 2 bases; nucleotides not matched to a gene: 6. This CDR3 is built from 16 residues. The CDR3 loop reads CASSGLAGGLTDTQYF. The CDR3 DNA reads as TGTGCCAGCAGCGGTTTAGCGGGAGGTCTCACAGATACGCAGTATTTT. The whole variable domain, filled in from reference TRBV9 and TRBJ2-3, reads DSGVTQTPKHLITATGQRVTLRCSPRSGDLSVYWYQQSLDQGLQFLIQYYNGEERAKGNILERFSAQQFPDLHSELNLSSLELGDSALYFCASSGLAGGLTDTQYFGPGTRLTVL.

This clonotype was counted at least ten times. The CDR3 protein is CASLTYGTLNTGELFF. In DNA form, the CDR3 reads TGTGCCAGCTTAACTTACGGGACACTGAACACCGGGGAGCTGTTTTTT. The chain links TRBV2 to TRBJ2-2, with D perhaps matching TRBD1 (6 bases). Germline V gene data show CDR1 as SNHLY and CDR2 as FYNNEI. V lost 8 bases, J lost 1 base, and 17 bases lay in between. The CDR3 consists of 16 residues. The full variable domain, in which reference TRBV2 and TRBJ2-2 provide the parts outside the CDR3, is EPEVTQTPSHQVTQMGQEVILRCVPISNHLYFYWYRQILGQKVEFLVSFYNNEISEKSEIFDDQFSVERPDGSNFTLKIRSTKLEDSAMYFCASLTYGTLNTGELFFGEGSRLTVL.

This clonotype turned up a few times. One junction end disagrees with the germline gene, perhaps due to a read error. The chain links TRBV6-5 to TRBJ2-1; D gene uncertain. Looked up from germline, CDR1 is MNHEY and CDR2 is SVGAGI. The CDR3 has 13 residues. Here the CDR3 reads CASSYSAGVRQFF. The CDR3 DNA follows: TGTGCCAGCAGCTACTCGGCCGGAGTGCGGCAGTTCTTC.

This clonotype has at least ten counts. The chain employs TRBV9 and TRBJ2-7, with D uncertain. Between the trimmed V and J ends, which lost 3 bases and 4 bases, there was a span of 14 bases. The CDR3 extends over 14 amino acids. Germline loops: CDR1 SGDLS, CDR2 YYNGEE. The CDR3 DNA reads TGTGCCAGCAGCGGAAGCCAGGCCCATTACGAGCAGTACTTC. Translation: CASSGSQAHYEQYF.

This clonotype was observed a handful of times. This chain uses TRBV11-2 with TRBJ2-3; tentative D call: TRBD1 (5 bases). The V gene's germline CDR1 is SGHAT and CDR2 FQNNGV. Between the trimmed V and J ends, which lost 5 bases and 2 bases, there was a span of 14 bases. This CDR3 has 15 residues. For the CDR3, the DNA is TGTGCCAGCAGCCCTGCAAAGGGGATCACAGATACGCAGTATTTT. It encodes CASSPAKGITDTQYF.

J is TRBJ2-1 and V is TRBV16; possibly TRBD1 or TRBD2 for D (5 bases each). From germline, CDR1 is KGHSY and CDR2 FQNENV. V lost 1 base, J lost 4 bases, and 14 bases lay in between. The CDR3 length is 16 residues. In DNA, the CDR3 is TGTGCCAGCAGCCAATACGGGGACCCACCGTACAATGAGCAGTTCTTC. Its translation is CASSQYGDPPYNEQFF.

This clonotype was seen more than once but under ten times. This chain connects TRBV29-1 to TRBJ2-5, with 8 bases aligning to TRBD2. Germline trimming cut 4 bases from V and 4 bases from J; bases unmatched to any gene: 14. Germline V gene lookup returns CDR1 SQVTM and CDR2 ANQGSEA. The CDR3 has 16 amino acids. CDR3 in DNA: TGCAGCGTTGGGGGAATGGGACTAGTGGGGACAGAGACCCAGTACTTC. This gives the protein CSVGGMGLVGTETQYF. Drawing the rest from reference TRBV29-1 and TRBJ2-5, the complete variable domain is SAVISQKPSRDICQRGTSLTIQCQVDSQVTMMFWYRQQPGQSLTLIATANQGSEATYESGFVIDKFPISRPNLTFSTLTVSNMSPEDSSIYLCSVGGMGLVGTETQYFGPGTRLLVL.

In its sample, this clonotype was seen a few times. The gene calls are TRBV29-1 and TRBJ2-1; possible D gene TRBD1, 7 bases. The V gene's germline CDR1 is SQVTM and CDR2 ANQGSEA. Trimming stripped 4 bases from V and 0 bases from J, with 16 bases between. The CDR3 is 16 amino acids. In nucleotides, the CDR3 is TGCAGCGTTGTTGGTAGGCAGGGGGGCTCCTACAATGAGCAGTTCTTC. It yields the protein CSVVGRQGGSYNEQFF.

The V call is TRBV18, the J call TRBJ2-1, with D unresolved. The V end was cut by 5 bases, the J end by 3 bases, with 5 bases between. The CDR3 runs 12 residues. Germline CDR1 is KGHSH and CDR2 is LQKENI. CDR3 nucleotides: TGTGCCAGCTCAATCTTCTACAATGAGCAGTTCTTC. It specifies CASSIFYNEQFF.

This clonotype was counted a few times. This sequence joins TRBV6-1 and TRBJ1-1; perhaps TRBD1 as D (6 bases). The CDR3 totals 14 residues. V dropped 11 bases and J dropped 0 bases, with 16 bases sitting between them. Germline-derived CDR1 and CDR2 are MNHNS and SASEGT. The DNA of the CDR3 is TGTGCCGCACTCCCGGGACAACTGAACACTGAAGCTTTCTTT. Translated, it gives CAALPGQLNTEAFF.

This clonotype occurred a few times. This chain connects TRBV2 to TRBJ2-1, with 13 positions matching TRBD2. The germline V gene encodes CDR1 SNHLY and CDR2 FYNNEI. V shed 4 bases and J 5 bases; nucleotides not matched to a gene: 8. CDR3 length: 17 residues. CDR3: CASSGGTSGAVNNEQFF. CDR3 coding DNA: TGTGCCAGCAGTGGCGGGACTAGCGGGGCCGTTAACAATGAGCAGTTCTTC.

This clonotype came up a few times. The chain recombines TRBV6-1 with TRBJ2-2, with 12 bases aligning to TRBD2. The ends lost 7 bases at V and 3 bases at J; junction bases unmatched: 9. Per germline, CDR1 MNHNS and CDR2 SASEGT. CDR3 length: 17 amino acids. The CDR3 coding sequence is TGTGCCAGCACCGGGGGGCTAGCGGGAGGGTACACCGGGGAGCTGTTTTTT. Its protein is CASTGGLAGGYTGELFF.

There are a few counts of this clonotype. The CDR3 coding sequence is TGCAGCGTTGAATTTTTAGGGGGAAGGGACACTGAAGCTTTCTTT. It codes for CSVEFLGGRDTEAFF. The chain employs TRBV29-1 and TRBJ1-1; TRBD1 is a possible D gene (6 bases). Germline CDR1 SQVTM, CDR2 ANQGSEA. This CDR3 has 15 amino acids. V lost 2 bases to trimming and J lost 3 bases, with 16 bases between them.

This clonotype rates as medium-sized. J is TRBJ1-2 and V is TRBV6-5; D remains unclear. Trimming left V 5 bases short and J 8 bases short, with 18 bases between. Germline V gives CDR1 MNHEY, CDR2 SVGAGI. The CDR3 has 14 residues. The DNA of the CDR3 is TGTGCCAGCAGTACCCGACATACCCTAGGAGGCTACACCTTC. Its translation: CASSTRHTLGGYTF.

The V gene is TRBV11-2, the J gene TRBJ2-1, with D perhaps TRBD2 (5 bases). The germline gives CDR1 SGHAT, CDR2 FQNNGV. The length of the CDR3 is 14 residues. Between the trimmed V and J ends, which lost 4 bases and 4 bases, there was a span of 11 bases. CDR3 sequence: CASSWKRGYNEQFF. The CDR3 bases are TGTGCCAGCAGCTGGAAAAGAGGGTACAATGAGCAGTTCTTC.

Here the CDR3 reads CASSYRAGKETQYF. The CDR3 nucleotides are TGTGCCAGCAGCTACCGGGCGGGTAAAGAGACCCAGTACTTC. The chain is built from TRBV27 and TRBJ2-5; D is possibly TRBD2 (5 bases). This CDR3 is 14 amino acids long. The V end was cut by 6 bases, the J end by 3 bases, with 14 bases between. Germline loops: CDR1 MNHEY, CDR2 SMNVEV (reference sequence).

Regarding this clonotype: Since a much larger clone is just one base distant, this may be a read error. V is TRBV15 and J is TRBJ2-1; 8 nucleotides line up with TRBD1. The CDR3 covers 17 residues. Trimming removed 4 bases from V and 7 bases from J; junction bases left unmatched: 15. Germline assignment: CDR1 LNHNV and CDR2 YYDKDF (reference sequence). DNA for the CDR3: TGTGCCACCAGCACCTCTCATCGGGACAGGACCGGGAATGAGCAGTTCTTC. It specifies CATSTSHRDRTGNEQFF.

The DNA for the CDR3 is TGTGCCAGCAGCTCCCGGGGCCGAATCTCTGGAAACACCATATATTTT. Its protein is CASSSRGRISGNTIYF. The chain is built from TRBV7-2 and TRBJ1-3, with D possibly TRBD1 on 5 matching bases. Germline V CDR1 and CDR2: SGHTA, FQGNSA. The CDR3 runs 16 residues. V lost 4 bases and J lost 0, with 13 bases in between. The variable domain in full, with the rest retrieved from reference TRBV7-2 and TRBJ1-3, is GAGVSQSPSNKVTEKGKDVELRCDPISGHTALYWYRQSLGQGLEFLIYFQGNSAPDKSGLPSDRFSAERTGGSVSTLTIQRTQQEDSAVYLCASSSRGRISGNTIYFGEGSWLTVV.

This chain joins TRBV6-1 and TRBJ2-6; the match to TRBD1 covers 9 bases. Germline CDR1 and CDR2: MNHNS and SASEGT. The V and J ends lost 4 bases and 2 bases, in that order; junction bases with no gene match: 6. The CDR3 has 17 amino acids. The CDR3: CASSAGDRAAGANVLTF. The DNA of the CDR3 is TGTGCCAGCAGTGCCGGGGACAGGGCTGCTGGGGCCAACGTCCTGACTTTC.

The rearrangement links TRBV3-1 to TRBJ1-1; 7 nucleotides agree with TRBD1. CDR3 length: 14 amino acids. Germline V gene data show CDR1 as LGHDT and CDR2 as YNNKEL (reference sequence). Germline trimming cut 4 bases from V and 5 bases from J; bases unmatched to any gene: 7. Here the CDR3 DNA reads TGTGCCAGCAGCCGTGGTCCAGGGGGAACTGAAGCTTTCTTT. Protein sequence: CASSRGPGGTEAFF.

This clonotype was detected only a few times. The chain has TRBV6-2 or TRBV6-3 and TRBJ1-5; D ambiguous. The CDR3 has 13 amino acids. CDR1 MNHEY and CDR2 SVGEGT come from the germline V gene. V was shortened by 10 bases and J by 0 bases, with 10 bases between the two germline ends. CDR3 sequence (DNA): TGTGCCACCCTGAGGTATAGCAATCAGCCCCAGCATTTT. Protein product: CATLRYSNQPQHF.

CDR3 nucleotides: TGCAGCGTTGCCGCAGACCAGGAGGACACTGAAGCTTTCTTT. This codes for CSVAADQEDTEAFF. The V call is TRBV29-1, the J call TRBJ1-1; D remains unclear. The CDR3 has 14 amino acids. Germline V gene lookup returns CDR1 SQVTM and CDR2 ANQGSEA. With 4 bases removed from V and 3 bases from J, the gap between germline ends came to 15 bases.

The rearrangement joins TRBV12-3 or TRBV12-4 to TRBJ2-3; 9 nucleotides align to TRBD2. This CDR3 contains 15 residues. The V segment lost 2 bases and the J segment 3 bases; nucleotides outside the gene matches: 3. The CDR3, as DNA: TGTGCCAGCAGTTTAATGGCGGGAGGGACAGATACGCAGTATTTT. Its translation is CASSLMAGGTDTQYF.